This passage covers 18 T cell receptor beta chains from one sample sequenced in a study of blood T cell repertoires in COVID-19 (TCRdb year 2020). The library was prepared using the immunoSEQ multiplex PCR assay. TCRdb holds this immuneACCESS table with in-frame rearrangements only. Some clones are missing; in checked studies, unresolved V genes explain under half, and the rest has no known cause. The sample table contains about 230,000 clones; only one count was recorded for 65% to 90% of them. The top ten clones comprise approximately 7% of the sample. Sequencing was carried out using peripheral blood. The receptors derive from a woman in her forties or fifties with acute or convalescent COVID-19.

This clone was detected a few times. V is TRBV3-1 (or the pseudogene TRBV3-2) and J is TRBJ2-1, with 9 nucleotides matching TRBD2. CDR1 and CDR2 from the germline V gene are LGHDT and YNNKEL (reference sequence). The junction had 9 bases not matched to a gene; V was cut back by 3 bases and J by 6 bases. This CDR3 has 16 amino acids. CDR3: CASSHPSGVGVNEQFF. The CDR3 bases are TGTGCCAGCAGCCACCCTAGCGGGGTGGGCGTCAATGAGCAGTTCTTC.

This chain connects TRBV28 to TRBJ2-7, with a possible D match to TRBD2 (7 bases). There are 14 residues in the CDR3. Between the trimmed V and J ends, which lost 7 bases and 5 bases, there was a span of 18 bases. Germline loops: CDR1 MDHEN, CDR2 SYDVKM. CDR3 nucleotides: TGTGCCAGCATGGTCCCGGGGGGCCGCGACGAGCAGTACTTC. This codes for CASMVPGGRDEQYF.

This clone was counted a few times. V and J are TRBV27 and TRBJ2-1; D not certain. Germline-derived CDR1 and CDR2 are MNHEY and SMNVEV (reference sequence). This CDR3 is built from 17 residues. The ends were cut back, 5 bases at V and 5 bases at J, with 22 bases in the middle. The CDR3 loop is CASSPAYVLDFNNEQFF. Written as DNA, the CDR3 is TGTGCCAGCAGTCCAGCTTATGTCCTTGACTTTAACAATGAGCAGTTCTTC.

The chain links TRBV11-1 to TRBJ2-1; tentatively, D is TRBD2 (5 bases). Germline-derived CDR1 and CDR2 are SGHAT and FQDESV (reference sequence). The CDR3 is 14 amino acids. Trimming shortened V by 2 bases and J by 9 bases, and 14 bases separated the two germline ends. The CDR3 here is CASSLSPEGGEQFF. The CDR3 region has the DNA TGTGCCAGCAGCTTATCCCCGGAAGGAGGTGAGCAGTTCTTC.

V gene TRBV7-8 combines with J gene TRBJ1-5, with TRBD1 matching over 7 bases. Germline V lookup: CDR1 SGHVS, CDR2 FQNEAQ. The trim removed 5 bases at V and 1 base at J, leaving 8 bases unmatched. The CDR3 sequence is 16 residues long. Here the CDR3 DNA reads TGTGCCAGCAGCCCTTGGACAGGTGGGAGCAATCAGCCCCAGCATTTT. Translated, it gives CASSPWTGGSNQPQHF.

This clone occurred a few times. The rearrangement joins TRBV5-1 to TRBJ2-1, with TRBD2 identical over 12 bases. CDR1 SGHRS and CDR2 YFSETQ come from the germline V gene. The ends lost 0 bases at V and 7 bases at J; junction bases unmatched: 8. This CDR3 is 17 amino acids long. The CDR3 sequence: CASSLGTSGRPGNEQFF. DNA of the CDR3: TGCGCCAGCAGCTTGGGAACTAGCGGGAGGCCGGGGAATGAGCAGTTCTTC.

This clone has just one count. V and J are TRBV10-2 and TRBJ1-6; 7 positions agree with TRBD1. Germline V CDR1 and CDR2: WSHSY, SAAADI. The V segment lost 4 bases and the J segment 9 bases; nucleotides outside the gene matches: 9. The CDR3 length is 15 residues. The CDR3 protein is CASSGSRDRGSPLHF. The CDR3 DNA is TGCGCCAGCAGTGGAAGCCGGGACAGAGGTTCACCCCTCCACTTT.

J is TRBJ2-7 and V is TRBV18; weak D call: TRBD1 (5 bases). Trimming took off 3 bases at V and 3 bases at J, with 12 bases between the two ends. Germline V gene sequence: CDR1 KGHSH, CDR2 LQKENI. This CDR3 has 14 amino acids. The CDR3: CASSPTLGVYEQYF. CDR3 DNA: TGTGCCAGCTCACCCACTCTAGGGGTCTACGAGCAGTACTTC. Using reference TRBV18 and TRBJ2-7 for the parts outside the CDR3, the full variable domain is NAGVMQNPRHLVRRRGQEARLRCSPMKGHSHVYWYRQLPEEGLKFMVYLQKENIIDESGMPKERFSAEFPKEGPSILRIQQVVRGDSAAYFCASSPTLGVYEQYFGPGTRLTVT.

J is TRBJ2-3 and V is TRBV2, with 10 bases matching TRBD2. After removal of 9 bases from V and 4 bases from J, the junction contained 4 bases not matched to a gene. Per germline, CDR1 SNHLY and CDR2 FYNNEI. The CDR3 extends over 13 amino acids. The CDR3, as DNA: TGTGCCAGAGCGGGGGGGCCGGCAGATACGCAGTATTTT. Protein sequence: CARAGGPADTQYF.

The chain employs TRBV7-2 and TRBJ2-3, with a possible D match to TRBD2 (6 bases). CDR3 size: 17 residues. Trimming stripped 0 bases from V and 1 base from J, with 14 bases between. The V gene's germline CDR1 is SGHTA and CDR2 FQGNSA. The CDR3 coding sequence is TGTGCCAGCAGCTTAGCACGCCGGGGGATTCGCACAGATACGCAGTATTTT. This encodes CASSLARRGIRTDTQYF.

The V gene is TRBV4-3, the J gene TRBJ2-3; D gene uncertain. Per the germline V gene, CDR1 is LGHNA and CDR2 is YSLEER. CDR3 length equals 16 residues. V was cut by 0 bases and J by 0 bases, with 10 bases left in between. The CDR3 DNA sequence: TGCGCCAGCAGCCAAGAGTCGCCACTCAGCACAGATACGCAGTATTTT. Protein product: CASSQESPLSTDTQYF.

The chain uses TRBV7-2 and TRBJ2-7, with a weak D call TRBD1 (5 bases). V was cut by 1 base and J by 3 bases, with 10 bases left in between. This CDR3 spans 14 amino acids. The germline CDR1 and CDR2 sequences are SGHTA and FQGNSA. The CDR3 loop reads CASSLGLRVYEQYF. CDR3 nucleotides: TGTGCCAGCAGCTTAGGGCTCAGGGTCTACGAGCAGTACTTC.

V usage is TRBV5-4 and J usage is TRBJ1-2; D possibly corresponds to TRBD1 (6 bases). Trimming removed 3 bases at V and 3 bases at J, with 9 bases between. There are 13 residues in the CDR3. Germline V gene sequence: CDR1 SGHNT, CDR2 YYREEE (reference sequence). The CDR3 DNA reads TGTGCCAGCAGCTCCAGGGGCTACTATGGCTACACCTTC. This codes for CASSSRGYYGYTF.

This rearrangement joins TRBV12-3 or TRBV12-4 to TRBJ1-3, with D perhaps matching TRBD1 (6 bases). The V gene lost 6 bases and the J gene lost 7 bases, with 13 bases spanning the gap. The CDR3 is made up of 13 amino acids. CDR3 residues: CASRRGGGNTIYF. CDR3 sequence (DNA): TGTGCCAGCAGGCGAGGGGGAGGGAACACCATATATTTT.

This clone was seen a handful of times. In DNA, the CDR3 is TGTGCCAGCAGCTTAACCGGGACAGGGGGCCAAGCTTTCTTT. Residues: CASSLTGTGGQAFF. The chain recombines TRBV11-1 with TRBJ1-1; 12 positions match TRBD1. This CDR3 is 14 amino acids long. With 2 bases clipped from V and 9 bases from J, the junction kept 4 bases outside the gene matches. Germline V gene lookup returns CDR1 SGHAT and CDR2 FQDESV (reference sequence).

This clone was seen only a few times. The chain joins TRBV27 to TRBJ2-2, with D perhaps matching TRBD1 (6 bases). The V and J ends lost 1 base and 4 bases respectively, with 7 bases between them. Germline V gene data show CDR1 as MNHEY and CDR2 as SMNVEV (reference sequence). The CDR3 is 14 residues long. As DNA, the CDR3 is TGTGCCAGCAGTTTATTGGGGGCCACCGGGGAGCTGTTTTTT. It translates to CASSLLGATGELFF.

The chain recombines TRBV6-2 or TRBV6-3 with TRBJ2-1, with 14 nucleotides matching TRBD2. V dropped 5 bases and J dropped 5; count of bases not matched to a gene: 11. Germline CDR1 and CDR2: MNHEY and SVGEGT. This CDR3 is 18 amino acids long. The CDR3 sequence is CASSQPPGLAGVHNEQFF. The CDR3 DNA reads TGTGCCAGCAGTCAACCCCCGGGACTAGCGGGGGTGCACAATGAGCAGTTCTTC.

This clone was seen only a few times. This chain links TRBV30 with TRBJ1-1, with D perhaps matching TRBD1 (5 bases). Germline V lookup: CDR1 GTSNPN, CDR2 SVGIG (reference sequence). The CDR3 contains 14 residues. Trimming took 0 bases from V and 1 from J, leaving 9 bases between them. DNA for the CDR3: TGTGCCTGGAGTGTACGGGGGAAGAACACTGAAGCTTTCTTT. Translation: CAWSVRGKNTEAFF.